The present entry profiles one T cell receptor beta chain with its context. Its antigen is unidentified. The sample belongs to a study of post-analysis software for immune sequencing data. Study-wide context: The courses of disease that were included comprised relapsing-remitting, secondary progressive and progressive-relapsing multiple sclerosis.

Unique molecular identifiers were present in the TCR beta cDNA libraries. cDNA molecules numbering roughly 500,000 came from around 1 to 10 million T cells. MiXCR was run by TCRdb on the PCR reads, yielding one entry per CDR3 protein. This sample has fewer than 850,000 distinct CDR3 sequences; approximately 44% occur once, and the top ten carry 4.9%. The CDR3 sequence is 16 residues long. The J segment lost 1 base and the V segment lost 2 bases, leaving 7 bases of the junction unmatched. Germline lookup yields CDR1 SGHRS and CDR2 YFSETQ. Notes on the study in general: When patients were compared with controls, four to six TRBV segments were more frequent, TRBV5-6, TRBV5-1 and TRBV20-1 among them. In multiple sclerosis, normalized Chao1 diversity was significantly below that of controls. By F measure, samples from a shared preparation batch strongly co-clustered.

J is TRBJ2-5 and V is TRBV5-1; TRBD1 matches at 8 bases. What was sequenced was blood. The source is a girl between 10 and 17 years old with multiple sclerosis. The CDR3 DNA follows: TGCGCCAGCAGCTTAACTCGGGACAGGACCCAAGAGACCCAGTACTTC. Amino acid sequence: CASSLTRDRTQETQYF.